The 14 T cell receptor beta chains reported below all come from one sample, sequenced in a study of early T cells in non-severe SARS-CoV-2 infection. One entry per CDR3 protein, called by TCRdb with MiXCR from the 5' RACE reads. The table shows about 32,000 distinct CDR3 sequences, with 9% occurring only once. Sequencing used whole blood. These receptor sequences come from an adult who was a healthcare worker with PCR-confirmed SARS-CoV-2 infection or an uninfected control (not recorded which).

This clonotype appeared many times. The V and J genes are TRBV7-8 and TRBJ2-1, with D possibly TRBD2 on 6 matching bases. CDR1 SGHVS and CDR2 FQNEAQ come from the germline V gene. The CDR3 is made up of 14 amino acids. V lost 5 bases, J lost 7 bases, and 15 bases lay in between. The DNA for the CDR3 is TGTGCCAGCAGCCGCCTAACGAGCGGGAATGAGCAGTTCTTC. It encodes CASSRLTSGNEQFF.

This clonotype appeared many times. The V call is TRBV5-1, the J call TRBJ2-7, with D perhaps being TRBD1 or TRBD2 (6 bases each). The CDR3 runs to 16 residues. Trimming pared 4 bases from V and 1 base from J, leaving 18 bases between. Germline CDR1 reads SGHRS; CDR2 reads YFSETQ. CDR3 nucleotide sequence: TGCGCCAGCAGCCCGGGGGCGACCCTTAGTTCCTACGAGCAGTACTTC. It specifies CASSPGATLSSYEQYF.

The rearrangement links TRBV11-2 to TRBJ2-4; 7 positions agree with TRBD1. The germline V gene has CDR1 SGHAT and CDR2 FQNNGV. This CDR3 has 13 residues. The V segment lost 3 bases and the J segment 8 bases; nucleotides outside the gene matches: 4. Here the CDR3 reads CASSFGTVDIQYF. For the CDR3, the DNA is TGTGCCAGCAGCTTTGGGACAGTAGACATTCAGTACTTC.

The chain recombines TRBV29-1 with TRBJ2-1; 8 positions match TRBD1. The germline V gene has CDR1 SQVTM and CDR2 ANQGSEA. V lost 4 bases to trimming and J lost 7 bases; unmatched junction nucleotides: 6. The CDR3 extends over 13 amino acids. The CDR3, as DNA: TGCAGCGTTGGAGGACAGGGTTTGAATGAGCAGTTCTTC. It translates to CSVGGQGLNEQFF.

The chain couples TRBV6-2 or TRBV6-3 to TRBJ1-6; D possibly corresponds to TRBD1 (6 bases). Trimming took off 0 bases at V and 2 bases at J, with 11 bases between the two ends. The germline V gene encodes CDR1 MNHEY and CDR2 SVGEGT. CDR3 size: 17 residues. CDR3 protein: CASSYSAGAAYNSPLHF. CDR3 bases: TGTGCCAGCAGTTACTCGGCAGGGGCGGCCTATAATTCACCCCTCCACTTT.

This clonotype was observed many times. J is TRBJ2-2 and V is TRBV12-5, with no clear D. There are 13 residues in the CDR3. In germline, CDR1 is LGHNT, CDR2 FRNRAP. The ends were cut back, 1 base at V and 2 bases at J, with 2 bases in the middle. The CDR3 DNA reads TGTGCTAGTGGTTTGGCAAACACCGGGGAGCTGTTTTTT. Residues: CASGLANTGELFF.

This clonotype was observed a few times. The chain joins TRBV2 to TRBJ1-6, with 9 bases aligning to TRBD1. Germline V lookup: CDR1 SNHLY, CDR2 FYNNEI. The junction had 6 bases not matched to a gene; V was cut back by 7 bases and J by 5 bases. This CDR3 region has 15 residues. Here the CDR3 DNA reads TGTGCCAGCAAGGGACAGGGAGCGGATAATTCACCCCTCCACTTT. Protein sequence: CASKGQGADNSPLHF.

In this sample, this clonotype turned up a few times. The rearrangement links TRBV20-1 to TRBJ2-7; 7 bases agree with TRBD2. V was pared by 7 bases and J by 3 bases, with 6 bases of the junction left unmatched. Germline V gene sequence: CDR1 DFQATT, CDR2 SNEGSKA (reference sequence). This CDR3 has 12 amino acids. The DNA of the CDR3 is TGCAGTGTTCTCCGGGACTACTACGAGCAGTACTTC. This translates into CSVLRDYYEQYF.

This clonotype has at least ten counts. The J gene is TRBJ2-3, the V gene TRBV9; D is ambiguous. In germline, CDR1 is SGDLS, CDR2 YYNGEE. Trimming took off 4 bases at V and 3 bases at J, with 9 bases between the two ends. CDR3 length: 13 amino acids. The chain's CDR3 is CASSPTRTDTQYF. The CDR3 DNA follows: TGTGCCAGCAGCCCCACCAGGACAGATACGCAGTATTTT.

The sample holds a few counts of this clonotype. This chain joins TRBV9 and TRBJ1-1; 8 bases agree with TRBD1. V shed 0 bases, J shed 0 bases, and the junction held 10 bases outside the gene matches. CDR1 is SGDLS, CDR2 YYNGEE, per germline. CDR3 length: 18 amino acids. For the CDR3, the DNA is TGTGCCAGCAGCGTAGCCCCAGGGGGCCGCCTAATGAACACTGAAGCTTTCTTT. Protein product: CASSVAPGGRLMNTEAFF.

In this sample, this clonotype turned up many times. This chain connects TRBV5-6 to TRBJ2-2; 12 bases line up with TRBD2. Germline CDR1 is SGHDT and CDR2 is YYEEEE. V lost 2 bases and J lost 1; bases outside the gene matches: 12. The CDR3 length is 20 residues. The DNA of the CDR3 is TGTGCCAGCAGCTTTCTCCCTACTAGCGGGGGGCCTAAGAACACCGGGGAGCTGTTTTTT. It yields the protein CASSFLPTSGGPKNTGELFF.

The CDR3 sequence: CASSLAAQGVGGYTF. The CDR3 DNA sequence: TGTGCCAGCAGTTTAGCAGCACAGGGGGTGGGTGGCTACACCTTC. V and J are TRBV27 and TRBJ1-2, with 8 bases identical to TRBD1. V dropped 2 bases and J dropped 7; count of bases not matched to a gene: 9. This CDR3 is 15 amino acids long. Germline lookup yields CDR1 MNHEY and CDR2 SMNVEV (reference sequence).

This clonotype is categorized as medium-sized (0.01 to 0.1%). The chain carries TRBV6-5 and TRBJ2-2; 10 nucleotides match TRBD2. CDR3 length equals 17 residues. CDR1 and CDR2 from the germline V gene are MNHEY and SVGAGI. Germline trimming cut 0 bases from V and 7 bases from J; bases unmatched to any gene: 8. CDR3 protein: CASSYSEAGGYHGELFF. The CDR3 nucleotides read TGTGCCAGCAGTTACTCTGAAGCGGGGGGGTACCACGGGGAGCTGTTTTTT.

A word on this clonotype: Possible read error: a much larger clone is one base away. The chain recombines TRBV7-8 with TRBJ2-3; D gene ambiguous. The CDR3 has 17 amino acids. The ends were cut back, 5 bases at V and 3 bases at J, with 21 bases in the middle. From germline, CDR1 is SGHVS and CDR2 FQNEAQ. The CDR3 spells CASSLLRWAVATDTQYF. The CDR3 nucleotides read TGTGCCAGCAGCCTCCTCCGATGGGCGGTGGCTACAGATACGCAGTATTTT.